The 21 T cell receptor beta chains given below trace back to one sample, sequenced in a study of blood T cell repertoires in COVID-19. This table comes from immunoSEQ multiplex PCR, and its TCRdb copy is limited to in-frame clones, with some not included. This sample has 350,000 to 450,000 clones, with roughly nine tenths found just once. The sample was PBMCs or T cells enriched from blood (not recorded which). Receptor source: a middle-aged woman who had been exposed to COVID-19.

The chain couples TRBV29-1 to TRBJ2-5; D might be TRBD1 (6 bases). Germline loops: CDR1 SQVTM, CDR2 ANQGSEA. This CDR3 contains 12 residues. V shed 3 bases and J shed 2 bases, with 7 bases lying between them. CDR3 region: CSVDRGQETQYF. The CDR3 coding sequence is TGCAGCGTTGACAGGGGACAAGAGACCCAGTACTTC.

The V and J genes are TRBV11-2 and TRBJ2-2; 9 bases map to TRBD1. The CDR3 loop spans 16 amino acids. Germline V gene lookup returns CDR1 SGHAT and CDR2 FQNNGV. Trimming removed 5 bases from V and 1 base from J; junction bases left unmatched: 5. CDR3 in amino acids: CASSITTGGNTGELFF. For the CDR3, the DNA is TGTGCCAGCAGCATAACGACAGGGGGGAACACCGGGGAGCTGTTTTTT.

This chain uses TRBV7-3 with TRBJ2-5; no clear D gene. This CDR3 is 13 amino acids long. Germline CDR1 SGHTA, CDR2 FQGTGA. V was clipped by 5 bases and J by 4 bases, with 11 bases between them. The CDR3 protein is CASSPHGSETQYF. The CDR3 bases are TGTGCCAGCAGCCCCCACGGGTCAGAGACCCAGTACTTC.

The chain couples TRBV5-1 to TRBJ1-6; D may be TRBD1 (5 bases). The length of the CDR3 is 16 residues. V was cut by 0 bases and J by 5 bases, with 12 bases left in between. Germline V gene data show CDR1 as SGHRS and CDR2 as YFSETQ. CDR3 DNA: TGCGCCAGCAGCTTGGGTTTGGGACTGAATAATTCACCCCTCCACTTT. Amino acids: CASSLGLGLNNSPLHF.

This chain uses TRBV7-2 with TRBJ2-3, with D perhaps TRBD2 (7 bases). The CDR3 is 15 amino acids. V was cut by 1 base and J by 5 bases, with 13 bases left in between. Germline loops: CDR1 SGHTA, CDR2 FQGNSA. CDR3 DNA: TGTGCCAGCAGCTTAGGCGGGGGCGGGGGAGATACGCAGTATTTT. This codes for CASSLGGGGGDTQYF.

The chain carries TRBV13 and TRBJ1-6; D is uncertain. Trimming took off 5 bases at V and 13 bases at J, with 12 bases between the two ends. The CDR3 contains 12 residues. Per the germline V gene, CDR1 is PRHDT and CDR2 is FYEKMQ (reference sequence). In nucleotides, the CDR3 is TGTGCCAGCAGCGTAGACCCCCAGCCCCTCCACTTT. Its translation: CASSVDPQPLHF.

The chain employs TRBV18 and TRBJ2-3, with a possible D match to TRBD1 (6 bases). The CDR3 runs to 16 residues. CDR1 KGHSH and CDR2 LQKENI come from the germline V gene. Between the trimmed V and J ends, which lost 2 bases and 4 bases, there was a span of 16 bases. The CDR3 DNA is TGTGCCAGCTCACCAGGACAGCCCGGCGCGGCAGATACGCAGTATTTT. Translation: CASSPGQPGAADTQYF.

The chain couples TRBV11-3 to TRBJ2-2; TRBD2 agrees at 10 bases. CDR1 and CDR2 (germline): SGHNT, YENEEA. After removal of 8 bases from V and 6 bases from J, the junction contained 12 bases not matched to a gene. The CDR3 consists of 16 residues. DNA for the CDR3: TGTGCCAGCGGGCCGGGGCTAGCGGGAGTCCCCGGGGAGCTGTTTTTT. It translates to CASGPGLAGVPGELFF.

The rearrangement uses TRBV5-1 and TRBJ2-4; TRBD1 aligns across 12 bases. The ends lost 3 bases at V and 7 bases at J; junction bases unmatched: 8. The CDR3 extends over 16 amino acids. Germline V gives CDR1 SGHRS, CDR2 YFSETQ. This chain's CDR3 is CASSWDRGPGRNIQYF. The CDR3 nucleotides read TGCGCCAGCAGCTGGGACAGGGGGCCGGGGAGGAACATTCAGTACTTC.

The chain uses TRBV6-4 and TRBJ2-1; 8 bases align to TRBD1. Germline CDR1 MRHNA, CDR2 SNTAGT. The CDR3 runs 15 residues. Unmatched junction bases numbered 11, after V lost 5 bases and J lost 8 bases. CDR3 bases: TGTGCCAGCAGTCGGGCGGACAGGGAGTCCGATGAGCAGTTCTTC. Translation gives CASSRADRESDEQFF.

This sequence joins TRBV29-1 and TRBJ1-1; D not resolved. V lost 2 bases to trimming and J lost 5 bases, with 15 bases between them. Germline-derived CDR1 and CDR2 are SQVTM and ANQGSEA. There are 14 residues in the CDR3. The CDR3 region has the DNA TGCAGCGTTGAACGCGAAGGGAGAAGAACTGAAGCTTTCTTT. Protein sequence: CSVEREGRRTEAFF.

The chain is built from TRBV12-3 or TRBV12-4 and TRBJ1-6; D uncertain. V was trimmed by 7 bases and J by 9 bases, leaving 13 bases between them. The CDR3 has 13 amino acids. CDR3 loop: CASTFQRVSPLHF. The CDR3 region has the DNA TGTGCCAGCACCTTCCAACGAGTTTCACCCCTCCACTTT.

The chain has TRBV9 and TRBJ1-6, with D unclear. The CDR3 totals 15 residues. Per germline, CDR1 SGDLS and CDR2 YYNGEE. V dropped 4 bases and J dropped 7 bases, with 15 bases sitting between them. CDR3 protein: CASSPRRGQNSPLHF. As DNA, the CDR3 is TGTGCCAGCAGCCCCCGGCGTGGGCAGAATTCACCCCTCCACTTT.

This clone was detected once. This chain connects TRBV27 to TRBJ1-5, with TRBD1 matching 7 bases. CDR3 length: 16 amino acids. The V gene end was trimmed by 5 bases and the J gene end by 2 bases; junction bases not matched to a gene: 9. From germline, CDR1 is MNHEY and CDR2 SMNVEV (reference sequence). CDR3 region: CASSPQGSIGNQPQHF. CDR3 nucleotide sequence: TGTGCCAGCAGTCCACAGGGGTCGATAGGCAATCAGCCCCAGCATTTT.

This sequence joins TRBV28 and TRBJ2-1; unclear D gene. Trimming pared 0 bases from V and 1 base from J, leaving 13 bases between. Germline V gives CDR1 MDHEN, CDR2 SYDVKM. This CDR3 has 17 amino acids. CDR3 amino acids: CASSLWAGRRSYNEQFF. The CDR3 DNA reads as TGTGCCAGCAGTTTATGGGCAGGCCGCCGTTCCTACAATGAGCAGTTCTTC.

The chain links TRBV5-1 to TRBJ1-5; weak D call: TRBD1 (6 bases). The CDR3 extends over 15 amino acids. Germline V gene sequence: CDR1 SGHRS, CDR2 YFSETQ. V was trimmed by 0 bases and J by 4 bases, leaving 11 bases between them. In DNA, the CDR3 is TGCGCCAGCAGCTTGGCCGGCCAGGGGAATCAGCCCCAGCATTTT. This sequence encodes CASSLAGQGNQPQHF.

As DNA, the CDR3 is TGTGCCAGCAGCAGGTTCTCGTTGCAAGAGACCCAGTACTTC. Translating it yields CASSRFSLQETQYF. This chain joins TRBV6-5 and TRBJ2-5; no definite D call. The V end was cut by 6 bases, the J end by 2 bases, with 13 bases between. The CDR3 runs to 14 residues. The germline gives CDR1 MNHEY, CDR2 SVGAGI.

This chain's CDR3 is CASSSPRNTEAFF. The CDR3 nucleotides read TGTGCCAGCTCCTCCCCCAGGAACACTGAAGCTTTCTTT. The rearrangement links TRBV6-5 to TRBJ1-1; D not certain. Trimming stripped 8 bases from V and 1 base from J, with 11 bases between. This CDR3 contains 13 residues. Germline CDR1 is MNHEY and CDR2 is SVGAGI.

The DNA of the CDR3 is TGTGCCAGCAGCGTAGACCACCGTCGGGAAAAACTGTTTTTT. Translation gives CASSVDHRREKLFF. J is TRBJ1-4 and V is TRBV9; D unresolved. V lost 0 bases, J lost 8 bases, and 11 bases lay in between. Per the germline V gene, CDR1 is SGDLS and CDR2 is YYNGEE. The CDR3 sequence is 14 residues long.

This chain joins TRBV14 and TRBJ1-2, with 10 bases that match TRBD1. Germline CDR1 is SGHDN and CDR2 is FVKESK. The ends lost 1 base at V and 4 bases at J; junction bases unmatched: 3. The CDR3 runs to 15 residues. This chain's CDR3 is CASSQGQGAGYGYTF. The CDR3 DNA reads as TGTGCCAGCAGCCAAGGACAGGGGGCCGGCTATGGCTACACCTTC. The whole variable domain, filled in from reference TRBV14 and TRBJ1-2, reads EAGVTQFPSHSVIEKGQTVTLRCDPISGHDNLYWYRRVMGKEIKFLLHFVKESKQDESGMPNNRFLAERTGGTYSTLKVQPAELEDSGVYFCASSQGQGAGYGYTFGSGTRLTVV.

This rearrangement joins TRBV29-1 to TRBJ2-7; 7 positions agree with TRBD1. There are 17 residues in the CDR3. Germline V gene lookup returns CDR1 SQVTM and CDR2 ANQGSEA. Trimming at V came to 3 bases and at J to 2 bases, leaving 16 bases not matched to a gene. The CDR3 DNA is TGCAGCGTTGAGGTTCGGATAAAACAGGGGAGCACCTACGAGCAGTACTTC. Translated: CSVEVRIKQGSTYEQYF.